This T cell receptor beta chain emerged from a study of blood T cell repertoires in COVID-19. Study details: Samples representing acute and convalescent COVID-19 were sourced from the United States, Italy and Spain. PBMCs, B-cell-depleted T cells, or T cells provided the cDNA or gDNA that made up the material.

The count of this clone is one. This CDR3 is built from 15 residues. Germline lookup yields CDR1 ENHRY and CDR2 SYGVKD. The V segment lost 3 bases and the J segment 7 bases; nucleotides outside the gene matches: 4. In the original workflow: Estimation of nucleated cell counts relied on the amplification of reference gene primers. The table came from immunoSEQ multiplex PCR; TCRdb's copy has only in-frame clones and leaves some out. V, J and clone size were drawn from that table, and D and trimming were deduced from the DNA. The table lists roughly 280,000 clones, around 78% of them singletons. The sequencing sample was made of peripheral blood. The clonotype originates from a man aged 55 to 69 who had recovered from COVID-19. This chain links TRBV10-3 with TRBJ1-4, with 11 bases that match TRBD1. CDR3 sequence reads: CAISDGQGAGEKLFF. The CDR3, as DNA: TGTGCCATCAGTGACGGACAGGGGGCGGGTGAAAAACTGTTTTTT.